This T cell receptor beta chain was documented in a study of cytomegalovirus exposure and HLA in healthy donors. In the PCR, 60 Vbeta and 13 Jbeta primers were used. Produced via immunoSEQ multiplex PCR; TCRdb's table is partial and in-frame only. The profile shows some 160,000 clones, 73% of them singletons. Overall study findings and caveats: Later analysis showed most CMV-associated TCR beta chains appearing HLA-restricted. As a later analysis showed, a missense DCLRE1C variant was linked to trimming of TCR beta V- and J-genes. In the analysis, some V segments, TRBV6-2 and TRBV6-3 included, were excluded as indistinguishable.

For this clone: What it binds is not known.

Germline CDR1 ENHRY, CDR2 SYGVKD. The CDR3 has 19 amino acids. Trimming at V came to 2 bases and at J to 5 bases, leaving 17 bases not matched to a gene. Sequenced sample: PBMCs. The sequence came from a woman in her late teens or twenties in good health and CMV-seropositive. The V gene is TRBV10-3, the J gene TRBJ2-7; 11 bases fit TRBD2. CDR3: CAISEGFWTSGRPYHEQYF. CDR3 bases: TGTGCCATCAGTGAGGGATTCTGGACTAGCGGGCGACCCTACCACGAGCAGTACTTC.